This entry lists 21 T cell receptor beta chains sequenced from one sample in a study of T cells in localized non-small cell lung cancer. Libraries were prepared by immunoSEQ multiplex PCR; TCRdb keeps only in-frame clonotypes and omits some of them. The table includes about 24,000 clones, roughly 88% detected once. This sample comprised PBMCs, obtained before any cancer treatment. These receptors were collected from a man between 40 and 70 years old with stage II lung adenocarcinoma.

The chain has TRBV21-1 and TRBJ2-7; TRBD1, as called in the table, went unchecked against the DNA. TRBV21-1 is a known pseudogene. The length of the CDR3 is 13 residues. CDR3 nucleotides: TGTGCCAGCACAATCTCTTCACAGGGGCTGCAGTACTTC. Its translation is CASTISSQGLQYF.

This chain uses TRBV11-3 with TRBJ2-3; 12 bases line up with TRBD2. V was clipped by 7 bases and J by 7 bases; unmatched bases: 9. Per the germline V gene, CDR1 is SGHNT and CDR2 is YENEEA. CDR3 length equals 15 residues. The CDR3 spells CASNLRLAGEHTQYF. In nucleotides, the CDR3 is TGTGCCAGCAACCTCCGACTAGCGGGAGAGCATACGCAGTATTTT.

The rearrangement joins TRBV9 to TRBJ2-7; possible D gene TRBD1, 5 bases. This CDR3 is 15 amino acids long. CDR1 SGDLS and CDR2 YYNGEE come from the germline V gene. Trimming cost V 4 bases and J 0 bases, with 14 bases left between them. CDR3 amino acids: CASSTNQGSSYEQYF. CDR3 bases: TGTGCCAGCAGCACCAATCAGGGTAGCTCCTACGAGCAGTACTTC.

The chain carries TRBV19 and TRBJ1-5; the D is unclear. Per the germline V gene, CDR1 is LNHDA and CDR2 is SQIVND (reference sequence). The CDR3 is 13 residues long. Trimming removed 1 base from V and 3 bases from J, with 4 bases in between. The CDR3 spells CASSIAFNQPQHF. The CDR3 coding sequence is TGTGCCAGTAGTATAGCGTTCAATCAGCCCCAGCATTTT.

The chain carries TRBV9 and TRBJ2-1, with D possibly matching TRBD2 (5 bases). The CDR3 contains 15 residues. Between the trimmed V and J ends, which lost 0 bases and 0 bases, there was a span of 7 bases. CDR1 is SGDLS and CDR2 is YYNGEE in the germline V gene. The CDR3 loop reads CASSVVDSSYNEQFF. DNA of the CDR3: TGTGCCAGCAGCGTAGTGGACTCCTCCTACAATGAGCAGTTCTTC.

V usage is TRBV5-4 and J usage is TRBJ2-5, with TRBD2 matching 10 bases. The J call may be in error: the DNA end matches TRBJ2-7 better. This CDR3 is 14 amino acids long. The germline V gene has CDR1 SGHNT and CDR2 YYREEE (reference sequence). CDR3 in DNA: TGTGCCAGCAGCGAAGCGGGGGGGGTCTACGAGCAGTACTTC. It codes for CASSEAGGVYEQYF.

The genes are TRBV30 and TRBJ1-3; D call uncertain. The CDR3 is 12 residues long. Germline-derived CDR1 and CDR2 are GTSNPN and SVGIG (reference sequence). V was clipped by 2 bases and J by 4 bases, with 6 bases between them. The CDR3 coding sequence is TGTGCCTGGAGTCAGGAGGGAAACACCATATATTTT. It translates to CAWSQEGNTIYF.

The V and J genes are TRBV7-2 and TRBJ2-3, with 10 nucleotides matching TRBD1. Germline V gene lookup returns CDR1 SGHTA and CDR2 FQGNSA. The V and J ends lost 2 bases and 1 base, in that order; junction bases with no gene match: 6. CDR3 size: 17 residues. CDR3 loop: CASSLKRGTGGTDTQYF. CDR3 DNA sequence: TGTGCCAGCAGCTTAAAGAGGGGGACAGGGGGCACAGATACGCAGTATTTT.

The chain couples TRBV1 to TRBJ1-4. TRBV1 is designated a pseudogene. The CDR3 is 20 residues long. CDR3 region: CTSSQDLWGRGKATNEKLFF. DNA of the CDR3: TGCACCAGCAGCCAAGATCTTTGGGGCCGGGGGAAAGCAACTAATGAAAAACTGTTTTTT.

The chain employs TRBV13 and TRBJ2-7, with 9 bases identical to TRBD2. Per the germline V gene, CDR1 is PRHDT and CDR2 is FYEKMQ (reference sequence). V lost 3 bases and J lost 2; bases outside the gene matches: 5. CDR3 length: 15 amino acids. The CDR3 sequence: CASSFNGGGAYEQYF. Written as DNA, the CDR3 is TGTGCCAGCAGCTTTAACGGCGGGGGGGCCTACGAGCAGTACTTC. Full variable domain (missing parts from reference TRBV13 and TRBJ2-7): AAGVIQSPRHLIKEKRETATLKCYPIPRHDTVYWYQQGPGQDPQFLISFYEKMQSDKGSIPDRFSAQQFSDYHSELNMSSLELGDSALYFCASSFNGGGAYEQYFGPGTRLTVT.

The chain employs TRBV30 and TRBJ1-1, with D possibly matching TRBD1 (5 bases). The length of the CDR3 is 12 residues. Per the germline V gene, CDR1 is GTSNPN and CDR2 is SVGIG (reference sequence). V was pared by 5 bases and J by 5 bases, with 12 bases between. Written as DNA, the CDR3 is TGTGCCTGGCTCAGGGTACAGACTGAAGCTTTCTTT. Amino acids: CAWLRVQTEAFF.

This chain uses TRBV5-1 with TRBJ2-1; D perhaps matches TRBD2 (5 bases). V was shortened by 2 bases and J by 3 bases, with 12 bases between the two germline ends. Per the germline V gene, CDR1 is SGHRS and CDR2 is YFSETQ. The CDR3 runs 15 residues. This CDR3 is CASSLSGVSYNEQFF. Written as DNA, the CDR3 is TGCGCCAGCAGCTTAAGCGGAGTAAGCTACAATGAGCAGTTCTTC.

This chain uses TRBV6-4 with TRBJ2-2; 10 positions agree with TRBD2. V trimming: 5 bases; J trimming: 5 bases; junction bases outside the gene matches: 5. This CDR3 spans 15 amino acids. Germline lookup yields CDR1 MRHNA and CDR2 SNTAGT. The CDR3 here is CASSPSGRRTGELFF. Written as DNA, the CDR3 is TGTGCCAGCAGTCCTAGCGGGAGAAGGACCGGGGAGCTGTTTTTT.

This chain joins TRBV9 and TRBJ1-6; 9 bases line up with TRBD1. The germline CDR1 and CDR2 sequences are SGDLS and YYNGEE. The CDR3 loop spans 14 amino acids. With V trimmed by 3 bases and J by 10 bases, 5 bases remained unmatched. The CDR3 loop reads CASSDGQGRSPLHF. The CDR3 DNA reads TGTGCCAGCAGCGACGGACAGGGGAGGTCACCCCTCCACTTT.

V usage is TRBV10-3 and J usage is TRBJ1-5; no clear D gene. The CDR3 has 12 residues. CDR1 and CDR2 from the germline V gene are ENHRY and SYGVKD. V gave up 0 bases and J gave up 7 bases, with 4 bases separating them. The CDR3 loop is CAISESAQPQHF. As DNA, the CDR3 is TGTGCCATCAGTGAGTCAGCCCAGCCCCAGCATTTT.

This clone was observed a single time. The genes are TRBV5-1 and TRBJ2-3; TRBD1 aligns across 8 bases. The CDR3 has 16 residues. Germline loops: CDR1 SGHRS, CDR2 YFSETQ. The V segment lost 0 bases and the J segment 4 bases; nucleotides outside the gene matches: 7. This CDR3 is CASSLGGQGASDTQYF. The CDR3 bases are TGCGCCAGCAGCTTGGGTGGCCAGGGGGCGTCAGATACGCAGTATTTT. Full variable domain (outside the CDR3, taken from reference TRBV5-1 and TRBJ2-3): KAGVTQTPRYLIKTRGQQVTLSCSPISGHRSVSWYQQTPGQGLQFLFEYFSETQRNKGNFPGRFSGRQFSNSRSEMNVSTLELGDSALYLCASSLGGQGASDTQYFGPGTRLTVL.

The chain joins TRBV29-1 to TRBJ2-1; D is perhaps TRBD2 (6 bases). This CDR3 has 15 amino acids. Germline V CDR1 and CDR2: SQVTM, ANQGSEA. V was trimmed by 3 bases and J by 7 bases, leaving 19 bases between them. CDR3 residues: CSVDRFAGTGNEQFF. The CDR3 coding sequence is TGCAGCGTTGATAGGTTCGCGGGGACGGGGAATGAGCAGTTCTTC.

This rearrangement joins TRBV7-3 to TRBJ1-1, with 9 bases aligning to TRBD1. The germline gives CDR1 SGHTA, CDR2 FQGTGA. The CDR3 length is 14 residues. V lost 5 bases and J lost 5; bases outside the gene matches: 6. In nucleotides, the CDR3 is TGTGCCAGCAGCCGGGACAGGGTTGAAACTGAAGCTTTCTTT. Amino acids: CASSRDRVETEAFF. Full variable domain (rest looked up from reference TRBV7-3 and TRBJ1-1): GAGVSQTPSNKVTEKGKYVELRCDPISGHTALYWYRQSLGQGPEFLIYFQGTGAADDSGLPNDRFFAVRPEGSVSTLKIQRTERGDSAVYLCASSRDRVETEAFFGQGTRLTVV.

The chain joins TRBV9 to TRBJ2-3, with D tentatively TRBD1 or TRBD2 (6 bases each). From germline, CDR1 is SGDLS and CDR2 YYNGEE. V was trimmed by 4 bases and J by 0 bases, leaving 15 bases between them. The CDR3 spans 16 residues. CDR3 protein: CASSPGGGASTDTQYF. CDR3 DNA: TGTGCCAGCAGCCCAGGAGGGGGAGCTAGCACAGATACGCAGTATTTT. The whole variable domain, remainder taken from reference TRBV9 and TRBJ2-3, is DSGVTQTPKHLITATGQRVTLRCSPRSGDLSVYWYQQSLDQGLQFLIQYYNGEERAKGNILERFSAQQFPDLHSELNLSSLELGDSALYFCASSPGGGASTDTQYFGPGTRLTVL.

The CDR3 region is CASSTSRAFPYEQYF. CDR3 bases: TGTGCCAGCAGCACTAGTCGGGCTTTTCCCTACGAGCAGTACTTC. The chain combines TRBV11-1 with TRBJ2-7; tentative D call: TRBD2 (5 bases). With 5 bases removed from V and 2 bases from J, the gap between germline ends came to 16 bases. The CDR3 spans 15 residues. CDR1 and CDR2 (germline): SGHAT, FQDESV (reference sequence).

This clone appeared once. CDR3 DNA sequence: TGTGCCAGCAGCTCACAGGGACCAACAGATACGCAGTATTTT. It encodes CASSSQGPTDTQYF. The genes are TRBV7-3 and TRBJ2-3, with D perhaps TRBD1 (6 bases). V was cut by 4 bases and J by 3 bases, with 11 bases left in between. This CDR3 contains 14 residues. Germline lookup yields CDR1 SGHTA and CDR2 FQGTGA. Full variable domain (missing parts from reference TRBV7-3 and TRBJ2-3): GAGVSQTPSNKVTEKGKYVELRCDPISGHTALYWYRQSLGQGPEFLIYFQGTGAADDSGLPNDRFFAVRPEGSVSTLKIQRTERGDSAVYLCASSSQGPTDTQYFGPGTRLTVL.